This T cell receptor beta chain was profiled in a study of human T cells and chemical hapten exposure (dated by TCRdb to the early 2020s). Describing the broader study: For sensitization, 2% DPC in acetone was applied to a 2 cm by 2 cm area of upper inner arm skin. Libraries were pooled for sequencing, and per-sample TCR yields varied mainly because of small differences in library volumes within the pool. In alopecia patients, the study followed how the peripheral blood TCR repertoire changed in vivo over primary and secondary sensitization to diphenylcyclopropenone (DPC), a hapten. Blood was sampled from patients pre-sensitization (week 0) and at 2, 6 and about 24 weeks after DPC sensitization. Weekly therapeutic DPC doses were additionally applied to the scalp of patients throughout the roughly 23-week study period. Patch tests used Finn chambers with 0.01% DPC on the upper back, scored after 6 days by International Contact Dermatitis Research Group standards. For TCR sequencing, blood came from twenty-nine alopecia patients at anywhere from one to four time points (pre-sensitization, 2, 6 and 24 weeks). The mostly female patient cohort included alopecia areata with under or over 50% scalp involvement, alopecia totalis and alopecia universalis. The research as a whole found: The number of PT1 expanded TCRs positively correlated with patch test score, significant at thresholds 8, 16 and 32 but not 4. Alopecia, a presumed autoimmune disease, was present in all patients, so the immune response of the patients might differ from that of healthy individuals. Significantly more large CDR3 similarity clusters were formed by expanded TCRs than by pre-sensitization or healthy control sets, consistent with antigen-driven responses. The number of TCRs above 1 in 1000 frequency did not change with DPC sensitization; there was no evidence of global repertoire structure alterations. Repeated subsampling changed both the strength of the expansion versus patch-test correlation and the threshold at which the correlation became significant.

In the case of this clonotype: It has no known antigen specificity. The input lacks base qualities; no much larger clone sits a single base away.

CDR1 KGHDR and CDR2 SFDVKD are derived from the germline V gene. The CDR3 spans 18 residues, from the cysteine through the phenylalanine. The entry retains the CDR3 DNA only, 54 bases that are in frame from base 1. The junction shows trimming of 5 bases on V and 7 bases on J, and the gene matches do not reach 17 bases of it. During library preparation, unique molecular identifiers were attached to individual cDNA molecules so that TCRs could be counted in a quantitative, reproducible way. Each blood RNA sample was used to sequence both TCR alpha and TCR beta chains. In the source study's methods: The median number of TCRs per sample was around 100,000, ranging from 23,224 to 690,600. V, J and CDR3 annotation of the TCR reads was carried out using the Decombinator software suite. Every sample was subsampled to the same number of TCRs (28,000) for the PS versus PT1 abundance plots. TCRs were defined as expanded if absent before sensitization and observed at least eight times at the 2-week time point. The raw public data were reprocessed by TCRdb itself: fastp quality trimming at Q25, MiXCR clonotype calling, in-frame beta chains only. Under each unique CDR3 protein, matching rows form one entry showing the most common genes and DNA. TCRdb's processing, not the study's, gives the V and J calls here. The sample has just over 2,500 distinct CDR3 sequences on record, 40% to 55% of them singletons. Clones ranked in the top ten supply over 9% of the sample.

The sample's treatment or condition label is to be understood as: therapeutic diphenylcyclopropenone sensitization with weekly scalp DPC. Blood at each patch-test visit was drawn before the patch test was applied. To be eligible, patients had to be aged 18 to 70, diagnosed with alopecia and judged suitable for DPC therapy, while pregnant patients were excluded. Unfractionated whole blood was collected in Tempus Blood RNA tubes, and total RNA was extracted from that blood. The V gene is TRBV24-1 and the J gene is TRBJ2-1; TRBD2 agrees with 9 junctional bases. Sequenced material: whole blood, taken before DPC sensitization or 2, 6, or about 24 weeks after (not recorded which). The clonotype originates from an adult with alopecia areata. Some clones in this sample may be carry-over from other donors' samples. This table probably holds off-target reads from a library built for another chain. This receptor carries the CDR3 CATSALGASGNPWNEQFF. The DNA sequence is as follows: TGTGCCACCAGTGCCCTTGGGGCTAGCGGGAACCCCTGGAATGAGCAGTTCTTC.